This entry describes one T cell receptor beta chain. The record originates from a study of blood T cell repertoires in COVID-19. Study overall: Sample material is recorded as cDNA or gDNA derived from T cells, B-cell-depleted T cells, or PBMCs.

Source study methods: It was from reference gene primer amplification that nucleated cell counts were estimated. Sequenced by immunoSEQ multiplex PCR; TCRdb stores in-frame clones only, minus some. V, J and clone size are those of that table, while D and trimming were read from the DNA. Of tens of thousands of clones in the sample, 70% to 90% were seen once. From germline, CDR1 is MNHEY and CDR2 SVGAGI. Between the trimmed V and J ends, which lost 2 bases and 3 bases, there was a span of 11 bases. CDR3 size: 14 residues. Sequencing was done on a sample of peripheral blood. This chain uses TRBV6-5 with TRBJ2-7; D might be TRBD1 (5 bases). The clonotype originates from a human donor in a cohort sampled during active COVID-19. This CDR3 is CASSYDSFSYEQYF. CDR3 DNA sequence: TGTGCCAGCAGTTACGACAGTTTTAGCTACGAGCAGTACTTC.